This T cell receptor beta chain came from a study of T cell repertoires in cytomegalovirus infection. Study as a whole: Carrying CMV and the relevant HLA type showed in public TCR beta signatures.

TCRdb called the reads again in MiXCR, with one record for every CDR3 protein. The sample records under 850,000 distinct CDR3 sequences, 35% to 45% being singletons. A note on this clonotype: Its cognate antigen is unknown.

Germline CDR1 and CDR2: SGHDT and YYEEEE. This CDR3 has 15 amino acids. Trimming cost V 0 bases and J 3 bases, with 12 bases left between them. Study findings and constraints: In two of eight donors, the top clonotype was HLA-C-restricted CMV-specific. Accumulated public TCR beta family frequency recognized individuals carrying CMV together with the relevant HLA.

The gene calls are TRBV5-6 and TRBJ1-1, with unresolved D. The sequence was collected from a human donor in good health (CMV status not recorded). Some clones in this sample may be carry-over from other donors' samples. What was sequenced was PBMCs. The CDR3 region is CASSLAAAIYTEAFF. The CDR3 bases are TGTGCCAGCAGCTTGGCCGCGGCGATCTACACTGAAGCTTTCTTT.